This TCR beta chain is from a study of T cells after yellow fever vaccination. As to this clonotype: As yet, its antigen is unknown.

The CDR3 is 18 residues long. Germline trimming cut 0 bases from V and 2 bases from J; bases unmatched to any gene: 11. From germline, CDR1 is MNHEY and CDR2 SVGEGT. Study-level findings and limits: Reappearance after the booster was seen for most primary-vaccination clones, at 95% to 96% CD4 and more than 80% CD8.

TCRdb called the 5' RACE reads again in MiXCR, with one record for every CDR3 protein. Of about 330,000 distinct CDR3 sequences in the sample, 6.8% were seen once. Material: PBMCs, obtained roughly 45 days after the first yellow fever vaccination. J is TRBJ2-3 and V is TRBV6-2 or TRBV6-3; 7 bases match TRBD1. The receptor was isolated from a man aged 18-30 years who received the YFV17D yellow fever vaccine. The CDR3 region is CASSYSTVTGEYTDTQYF. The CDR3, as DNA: TGTGCCAGCAGTTACTCGACCGTAACAGGGGAATACACAGATACGCAGTATTTT.